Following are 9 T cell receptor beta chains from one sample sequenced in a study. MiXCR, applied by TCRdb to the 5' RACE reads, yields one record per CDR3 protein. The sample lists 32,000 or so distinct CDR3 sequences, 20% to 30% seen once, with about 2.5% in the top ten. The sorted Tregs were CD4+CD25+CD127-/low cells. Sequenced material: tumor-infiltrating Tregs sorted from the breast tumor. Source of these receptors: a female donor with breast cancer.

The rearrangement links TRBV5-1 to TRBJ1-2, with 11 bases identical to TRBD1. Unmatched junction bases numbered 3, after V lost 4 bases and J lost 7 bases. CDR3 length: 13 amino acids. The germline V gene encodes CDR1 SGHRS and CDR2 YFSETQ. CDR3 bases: TGCGCCAGCAGCGGGGGACAGGGGGGTGGCTACACCTTC. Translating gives CASSGGQGGGYTF.

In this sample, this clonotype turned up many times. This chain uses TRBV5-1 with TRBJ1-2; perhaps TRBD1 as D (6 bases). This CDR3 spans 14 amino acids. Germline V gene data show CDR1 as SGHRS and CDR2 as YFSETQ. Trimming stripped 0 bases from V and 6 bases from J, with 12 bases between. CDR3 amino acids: CASSLVPGEHGYTF. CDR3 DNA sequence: TGCGCCAGCAGCTTGGTGCCAGGGGAGCATGGCTACACCTTC. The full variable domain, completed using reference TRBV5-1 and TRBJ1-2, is KAGVTQTPRYLIKTRGQQVTLSCSPISGHRSVSWYQQTPGQGLQFLFEYFSETQRNKGNFPGRFSGRQFSNSRSEMNVSTLELGDSALYLCASSLVPGEHGYTFGSGTRLTVV.

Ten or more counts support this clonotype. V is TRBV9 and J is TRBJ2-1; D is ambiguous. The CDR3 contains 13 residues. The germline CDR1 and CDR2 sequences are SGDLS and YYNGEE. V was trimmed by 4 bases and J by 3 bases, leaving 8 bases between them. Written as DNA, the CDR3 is TGTGCCAGCAGCCCGTCGGACTACAATGAGCAGTTCTTC. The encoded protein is CASSPSDYNEQFF. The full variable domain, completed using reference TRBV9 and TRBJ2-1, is DSGVTQTPKHLITATGQRVTLRCSPRSGDLSVYWYQQSLDQGLQFLIQYYNGEERAKGNILERFSAQQFPDLHSELNLSSLELGDSALYFCASSPSDYNEQFFGPGTRLTVL.

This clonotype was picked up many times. The CDR3 DNA sequence: TGTGCCATTCAGGGGAACACAGATACGCAGTATTTT. Amino acids: CAIQGNTDTQYF. The genes are TRBV2 and TRBJ2-3, with a weak D call TRBD1 (6 bases). Germline lookup yields CDR1 SNHLY and CDR2 FYNNEI. V dropped 10 bases and J dropped 2 bases, with 10 bases sitting between them. CDR3 length: 12 residues.

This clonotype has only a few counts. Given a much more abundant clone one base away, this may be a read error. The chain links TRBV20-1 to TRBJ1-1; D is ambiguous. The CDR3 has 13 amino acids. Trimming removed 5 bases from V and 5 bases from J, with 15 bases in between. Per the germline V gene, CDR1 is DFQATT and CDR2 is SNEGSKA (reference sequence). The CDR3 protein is CSAEGSVATEAFF. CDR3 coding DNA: TGCAGTGCTGAGGGCAGTGTCGCTACTGAAGCTTTCTTT.

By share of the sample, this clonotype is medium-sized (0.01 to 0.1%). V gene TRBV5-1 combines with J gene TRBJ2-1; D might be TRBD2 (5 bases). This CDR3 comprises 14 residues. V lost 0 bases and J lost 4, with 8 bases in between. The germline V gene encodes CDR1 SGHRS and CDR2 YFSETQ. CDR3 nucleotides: TGCGCCAGCAGCTTGGTACGGACTTACAATGAGCAGTTCTTC. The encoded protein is CASSLVRTYNEQFF.

The CDR3 is CASSPLGQGDIGELFF. Here the CDR3 DNA reads TGTGCCAGCAGCCCCCTCGGACAGGGGGACATCGGGGAGCTGTTTTTT. The rearrangement links TRBV4-2 to TRBJ2-2; 10 nucleotides line up with TRBD1. V was clipped by 4 bases and J by 7 bases; unmatched bases: 9. CDR1 and CDR2 (germline): LGHNA, YNFKEQ. The CDR3 totals 16 residues.

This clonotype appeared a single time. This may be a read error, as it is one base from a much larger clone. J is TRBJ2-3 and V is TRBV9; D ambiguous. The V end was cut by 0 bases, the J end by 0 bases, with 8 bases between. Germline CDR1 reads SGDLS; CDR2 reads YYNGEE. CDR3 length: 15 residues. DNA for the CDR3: TGTGCCAGCAGCGTAGATGTGACTAGCACAGATACGCAGTATTTT. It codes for CASSVDVTSTDTQYF.

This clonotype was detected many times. The CDR3 coding sequence is TGTGCCACCAGTGGTGGGACAGGAGACTACAATGAGCAGTTCTTC. It encodes CATSGGTGDYNEQFF. V and J are TRBV24-1 and TRBJ2-1; 8 bases agree with TRBD1. Germline values: CDR1 KGHDR, CDR2 SFDVKD. Trimming cost V 5 bases and J 3 bases; bases outside gene matches: 5. The CDR3 loop spans 15 amino acids.